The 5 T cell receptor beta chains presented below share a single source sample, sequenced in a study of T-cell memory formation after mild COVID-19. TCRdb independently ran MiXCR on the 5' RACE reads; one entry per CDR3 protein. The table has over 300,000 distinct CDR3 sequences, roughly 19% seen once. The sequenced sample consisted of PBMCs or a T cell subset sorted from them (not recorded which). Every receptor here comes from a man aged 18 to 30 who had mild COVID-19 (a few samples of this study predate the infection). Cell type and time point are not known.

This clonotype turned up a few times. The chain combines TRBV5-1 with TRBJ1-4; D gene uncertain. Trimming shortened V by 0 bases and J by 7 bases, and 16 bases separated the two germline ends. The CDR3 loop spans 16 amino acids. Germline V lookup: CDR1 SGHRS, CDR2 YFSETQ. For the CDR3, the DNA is TGCGCCAGCAGCTTGGCCGGTATACCCGAGGGTGAAAAACTGTTTTTT. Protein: CASSLAGIPEGEKLFF.

The CDR3 coding sequence is TGCGCCAGCAGCCCACAAAGTGGAGAGACCCAGTACTTC. It encodes CASSPQSGETQYF. The chain carries TRBV4-3 and TRBJ2-5; D ambiguous. V shed 4 bases and J shed 4 bases, with 10 bases lying between them. CDR1 and CDR2 (germline): LGHNA, YSLEER. CDR3 size: 13 residues.

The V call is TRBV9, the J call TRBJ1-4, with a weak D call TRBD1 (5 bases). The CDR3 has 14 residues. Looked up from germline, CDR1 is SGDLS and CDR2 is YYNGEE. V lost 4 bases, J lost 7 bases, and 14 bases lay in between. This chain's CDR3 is CASSFRVPPEKLFF. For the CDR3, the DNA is TGTGCCAGCAGCTTCAGGGTTCCCCCTGAAAAACTGTTTTTT.

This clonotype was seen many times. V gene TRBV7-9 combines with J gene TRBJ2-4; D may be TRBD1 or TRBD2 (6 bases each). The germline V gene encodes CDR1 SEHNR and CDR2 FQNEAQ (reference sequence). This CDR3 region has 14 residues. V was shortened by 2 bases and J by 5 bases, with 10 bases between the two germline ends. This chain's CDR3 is CASSLRGPQNIQYF. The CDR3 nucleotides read TGTGCCAGCAGCTTACGGGGGCCCCAAAACATTCAGTACTTC.

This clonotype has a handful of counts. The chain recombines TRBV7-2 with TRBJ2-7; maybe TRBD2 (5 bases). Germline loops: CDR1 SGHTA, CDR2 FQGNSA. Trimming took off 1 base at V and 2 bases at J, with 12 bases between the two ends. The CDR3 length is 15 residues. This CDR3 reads CASSLDGGLPYEQYF. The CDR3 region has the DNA TGTGCCAGCAGCTTAGACGGAGGCCTTCCCTACGAGCAGTACTTC.